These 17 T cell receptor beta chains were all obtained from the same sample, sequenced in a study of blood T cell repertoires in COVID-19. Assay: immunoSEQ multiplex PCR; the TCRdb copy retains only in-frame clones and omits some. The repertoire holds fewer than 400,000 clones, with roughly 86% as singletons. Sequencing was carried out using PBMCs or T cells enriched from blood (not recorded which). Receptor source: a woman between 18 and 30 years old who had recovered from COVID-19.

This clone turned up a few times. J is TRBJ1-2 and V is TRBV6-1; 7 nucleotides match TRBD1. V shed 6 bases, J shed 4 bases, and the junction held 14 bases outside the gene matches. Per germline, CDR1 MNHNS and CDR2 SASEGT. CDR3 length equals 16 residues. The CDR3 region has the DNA TGTGCCAGCAGAGAAAGGGGACCTAACAGGGGCTATGGCTACACCTTC. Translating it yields CASRERGPNRGYGYTF.

The CDR3 coding sequence is TGTGCCAGCAGTTACTTGACAGGGGACCAGCCCCAGCATTTT. Amino acid sequence: CASSYLTGDQPQHF. V and J are TRBV6-5 and TRBJ1-5, with TRBD1 matching over 8 bases. From germline, CDR1 is MNHEY and CDR2 SVGAGI. Unmatched junction bases numbered 3, after V lost 1 base and J lost 7 bases. The CDR3 loop spans 14 amino acids.

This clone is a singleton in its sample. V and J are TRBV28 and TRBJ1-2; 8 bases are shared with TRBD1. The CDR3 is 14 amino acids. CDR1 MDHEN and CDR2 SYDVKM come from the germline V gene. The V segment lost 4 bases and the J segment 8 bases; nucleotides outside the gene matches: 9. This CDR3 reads CASSSDGQGGGYTF. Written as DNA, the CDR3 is TGTGCCAGCAGTTCCGACGGACAGGGAGGCGGCTACACCTTC.

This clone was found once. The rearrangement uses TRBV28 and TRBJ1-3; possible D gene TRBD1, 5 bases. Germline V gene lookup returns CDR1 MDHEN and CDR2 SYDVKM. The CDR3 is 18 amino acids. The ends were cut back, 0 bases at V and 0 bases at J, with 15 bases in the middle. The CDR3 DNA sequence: TGTGCCAGCAGTTTATGGGGACTCAGGGAAGACTCTGGAAACACCATATATTTT. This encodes CASSLWGLREDSGNTIYF.

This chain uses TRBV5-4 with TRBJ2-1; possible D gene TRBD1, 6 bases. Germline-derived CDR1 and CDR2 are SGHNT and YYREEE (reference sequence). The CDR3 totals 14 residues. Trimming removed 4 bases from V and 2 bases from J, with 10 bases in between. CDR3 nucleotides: TGTGCCAGCAGCCGGACAGCTACCTACAATGAGCAGTTCTTC. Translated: CASSRTATYNEQFF.

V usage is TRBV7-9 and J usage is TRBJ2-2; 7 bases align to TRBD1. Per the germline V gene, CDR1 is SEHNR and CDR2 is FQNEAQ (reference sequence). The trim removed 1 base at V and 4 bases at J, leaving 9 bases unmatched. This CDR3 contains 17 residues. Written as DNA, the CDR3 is TGTGCCAGCAGCTTAGAATTTCGACAGGGTGGCACCGGGGAGCTGTTTTTT. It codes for CASSLEFRQGGTGELFF.

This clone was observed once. CDR3 coding DNA: TGTGCCAGCAGCTGGAGCGGGGCCAGCTCCTACGAGCAGTACTTC. Translating it yields CASSWSGASSYEQYF. The V gene is TRBV7-3, the J gene TRBJ2-7; 7 positions match TRBD2. This CDR3 spans 15 amino acids. V gave up 4 bases and J gave up 0 bases; unmatched junction bases: 6. In germline, CDR1 is SGHTA, CDR2 FQGTGA.

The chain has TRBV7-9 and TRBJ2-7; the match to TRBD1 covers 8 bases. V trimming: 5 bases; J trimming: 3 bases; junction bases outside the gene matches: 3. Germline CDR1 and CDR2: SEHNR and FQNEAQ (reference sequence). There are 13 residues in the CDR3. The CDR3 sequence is CASSGGQVYEQYF. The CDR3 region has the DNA TGTGCCAGCAGCGGGGGACAGGTCTACGAGCAGTACTTC.

The CDR3 DNA reads as TGTGCCAGCAGTAACGGGTATAGCACAGATACGCAGTATTTT. This codes for CASSNGYSTDTQYF. The rearrangement links TRBV11-3 to TRBJ2-3; D unresolved. Per the germline V gene, CDR1 is SGHNT and CDR2 is YENEEA. The CDR3 sequence is 14 residues long. Trimming took 6 bases from V and 0 from J, leaving 10 bases between them.

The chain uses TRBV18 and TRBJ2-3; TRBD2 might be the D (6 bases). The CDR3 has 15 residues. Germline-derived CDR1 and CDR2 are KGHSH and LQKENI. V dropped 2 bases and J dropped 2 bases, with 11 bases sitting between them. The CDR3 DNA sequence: TGTGCCAGCTCACCAGCCCGGGGGTCCACAGATACGCAGTATTTT. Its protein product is CASSPARGSTDTQYF. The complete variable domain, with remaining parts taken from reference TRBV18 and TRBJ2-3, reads NAGVMQNPRHLVRRRGQEARLRCSPMKGHSHVYWYRQLPEEGLKFMVYLQKENIIDESGMPKERFSAEFPKEGPSILRIQQVVRGDSAAYFCASSPARGSTDTQYFGPGTRLTVL.

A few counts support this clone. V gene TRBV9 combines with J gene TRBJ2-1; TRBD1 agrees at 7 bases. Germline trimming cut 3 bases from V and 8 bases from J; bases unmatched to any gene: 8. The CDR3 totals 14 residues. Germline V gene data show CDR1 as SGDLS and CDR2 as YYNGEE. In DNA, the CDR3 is TGTGCCAGCAGCGACGGACAGGCCTCACATGAGCAGTTCTTC. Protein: CASSDGQASHEQFF.

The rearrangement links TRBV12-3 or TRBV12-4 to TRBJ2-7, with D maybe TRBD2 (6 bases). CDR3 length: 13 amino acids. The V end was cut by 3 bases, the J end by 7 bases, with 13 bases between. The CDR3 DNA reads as TGTGCCAGCAGTTTGGACTGGACTAAGGAGCAGTACTTC. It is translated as CASSLDWTKEQYF.

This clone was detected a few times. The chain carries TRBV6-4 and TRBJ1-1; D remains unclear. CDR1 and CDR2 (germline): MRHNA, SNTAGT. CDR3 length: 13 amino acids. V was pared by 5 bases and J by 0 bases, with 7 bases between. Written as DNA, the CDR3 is TGTGCCAGCAGTAAGGAGATGAACACTGAAGCTTTCTTT. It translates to CASSKEMNTEAFF.

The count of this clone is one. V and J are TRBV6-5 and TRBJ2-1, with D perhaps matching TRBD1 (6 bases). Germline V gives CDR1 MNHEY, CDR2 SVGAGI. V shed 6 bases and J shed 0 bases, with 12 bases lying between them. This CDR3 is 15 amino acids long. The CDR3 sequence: CASSQGHHSYNEQFF. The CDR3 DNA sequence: TGTGCCAGCAGCCAGGGGCACCACTCCTACAATGAGCAGTTCTTC.

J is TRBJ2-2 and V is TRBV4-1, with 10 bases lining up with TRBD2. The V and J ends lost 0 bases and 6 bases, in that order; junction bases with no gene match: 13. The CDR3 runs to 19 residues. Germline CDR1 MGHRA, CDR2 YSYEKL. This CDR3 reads CASSQDLRLAGASSGELFF. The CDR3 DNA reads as TGCGCCAGCAGCCAAGATTTACGGCTAGCGGGGGCCTCGTCCGGGGAGCTGTTTTTT.

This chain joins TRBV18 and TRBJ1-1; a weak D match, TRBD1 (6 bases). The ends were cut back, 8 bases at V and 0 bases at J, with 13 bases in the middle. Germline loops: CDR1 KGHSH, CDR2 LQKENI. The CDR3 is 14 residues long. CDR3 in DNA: TGTGCCAGCGCCCGGGGGGGGCTGAACACTGAAGCTTTCTTT. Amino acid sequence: CASARGGLNTEAFF.

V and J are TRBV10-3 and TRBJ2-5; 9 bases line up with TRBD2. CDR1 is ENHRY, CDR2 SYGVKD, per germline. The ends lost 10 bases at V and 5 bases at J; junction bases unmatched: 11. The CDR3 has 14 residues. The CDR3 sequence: CATQGGGGPETQYF. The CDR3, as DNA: TGTGCCACCCAGGGCGGGGGGGGGCCGGAGACCCAGTACTTC.